This T cell receptor (beta chain) was found in a study of cytomegalovirus exposure and HLA in healthy donors. Primers: 60 Vbeta forward and 13 Jbeta reverse. Data came from immunoSEQ multiplex PCR; TCRdb stores just in-frame clones and leaves some out. The sample lists about 110,000 clones; about 73% were seen once. Germline V lookup: CDR1 LGHNA, CDR2 YNFKEQ. Trimming removed 1 base from V and 5 bases from J; junction bases left unmatched: 8. There are 15 residues in the CDR3. The sequencing input was PBMCs. The TCR comes from a woman in her thirties in good health and CMV-seronegative. The rearrangement uses TRBV4-2 and TRBJ2-7; 7 bases align to TRBD2. The CDR3 here is CASSQAAGEGNEQYF. The DNA for the CDR3 is TGTGCCAGCAGCCAAGCCGCGGGAGAAGGGAACGAGCAGTACTTC.